A selection of T cell receptor beta chains follows, all from one sample in a study of blood T cell repertoires in COVID-19. Libraries were prepared by immunoSEQ multiplex PCR; TCRdb keeps only in-frame clonotypes and omits some of them. Of roughly 140,000 clones listed, less than 90% were seen once; the top ten hold approximately 5.7%. Source material: PBMCs or T cells enriched from blood (not recorded which). The receptors come from a woman aged 45 to 65 who had been exposed to COVID-19. Both conserved end residues are part of each CDR3. D genes are given only for firm matches. Clone size is stated in some rows and not others, as once, few, many or a class when expanded.

CDR3: CASRETGSYNEQFF
DNA: TGTGCCAGTAGGGAGACGGGAAGCTACAATGAGCAGTTCTTC
length: 14
D: NA
J: TRBJ2-1
size: NA
V: TRBV19

CDR3: CASSLRGVRVYEQYF
DNA: TGTGCCAGTAGCCTCAGGGGGGTGAGGGTCTACGAGCAGTACTTC
length: 15
D: NA
J: TRBJ2-7
size: NA
V: TRBV19

CDR3: CASSFSLAGDTDTQYF
DNA: TGTGCCAGCAGCTTTAGTCTAGCGGGAGACACAGATACGCAGTATTTT
length: 16
D: TRBD2
J: TRBJ2-3
size: NA
V: TRBV11-3

CDR3: CAISGRRNTEAFF
DNA: TGTGCCATCAGTGGTCGGAGGAACACTGAAGCTTTCTTT
length: 13
D: NA
J: TRBJ1-1
size: NA
V: TRBV10-3

CDR3: CSVGSGGHTEAFF
DNA: TGCAGCGTTGGATCAGGAGGGCACACTGAAGCTTTCTTT
length: 13
D: NA
J: TRBJ1-1
size: NA
V: TRBV29-1

CDR3: CASSLARANTGELFF
DNA: TGTGCCAGCAGCTTAGCGAGGGCGAACACCGGGGAGCTGTTTTTT
length: 15
D: NA
J: TRBJ2-2
size: NA
V: TRBV7-2

CDR3: CASSETTGGGDEQFF
DNA: TGTGCCAGCAGCGAGACGACAGGGGGCGGCGATGAGCAGTTCTTC
length: 15
D: TRBD1
J: TRBJ2-1
size: NA
V: TRBV9

CDR3: CASIELAGSTDTQYF
DNA: TGTGCCAGTATCGAGCTAGCGGGATCCACAGATACGCAGTATTTT
length: 15
D: TRBD2
J: TRBJ2-3
size: NA
V: TRBV6-5

CDR3: CASSQEVDRGRGGYTF
DNA: TGCGCCAGCAGCCAAGAGGTAGACAGGGGGCGTGGTGGCTACACCTTC
length: 16
D: TRBD1
J: TRBJ1-2
size: NA
V: TRBV4-1

CDR3: CASSEGAGQPQHF
DNA: TGCGCCAGCAGCGAGGGGGCGGGTCAGCCCCAGCATTTT
length: 13
D: TRBD1
J: TRBJ1-5
size: NA
V: TRBV5-1

CDR3: CASSYSEQGNTEAFF
DNA: TGTGCCAGCAGTTACTCCGAACAGGGAAACACTGAAGCTTTCTTT
length: 15
D: NA
J: TRBJ1-1
size: NA
V: TRBV6-6

CDR3: CASSFNPVGVNQPQHF
DNA: TGTGCCAGCAGTTTTAACCCTGTGGGAGTCAATCAGCCCCAGCATTTT
length: 16
D: NA
J: TRBJ1-5
size: NA
V: TRBV7-2

CDR3: CASSVLRDRQNTEAFF
DNA: TGCGCCAGCAGCGTACTCCGGGACAGGCAGAACACTGAAGCTTTCTTT
length: 16
D: TRBD1
J: TRBJ1-1
size: NA
V: TRBV5-1

CDR3: CASSLGLEPEQYF
DNA: TGTGCCAGCAGCTTGGGTTTAGAGCCCGAGCAGTACTTC
length: 13
D: NA
J: TRBJ2-7
size: NA
V: TRBV5-4

CDR3: CASSAGPGLAGGEQYF
DNA: TGTGCCAGCAGTGCCGGACCGGGACTAGCGGGAGGCGAGCAGTACTTC
length: 16
D: TRBD2
J: TRBJ2-7
size: NA
V: TRBV2

CDR3: CASSPFLRAPYNEQFF
DNA: TGTGCCAGCAGCCCGTTTCTGCGGGCCCCCTACAATGAGCAGTTCTTC
length: 16
D: NA
J: TRBJ2-1
size: NA
V: TRBV3-1/TRBV3-2

CDR3: CASSQDGGARTGELFF
DNA: TGCGCCAGCAGCCAAGACGGGGGGGCCAGGACCGGGGAGCTGTTTTTT
length: 16
D: TRBD2
J: TRBJ2-2
size: few
V: TRBV4-3

CDR3: CASSLSDRGSYNSPLHF
DNA: TGTGCCAGCAGCTTATCGGACAGGGGGTCCTATAATTCACCCCTCCACTTT
length: 17
D: TRBD1
J: TRBJ1-6
size: NA
V: TRBV7-9

CDR3: CASSVAAGRDQETQYF
DNA: TGTGCCAGCAGCGTAGCTGCGGGGAGGGACCAAGAGACCCAGTACTTC
length: 16
D: TRBD2
J: TRBJ2-5
size: NA
V: TRBV9

CDR3: CSASEGRPQHF
DNA: TGCAGTGCTAGTGAGGGCAGGCCCCAGCATTTT
length: 11
D: NA
J: TRBJ1-5
size: NA
V: TRBV20-1

CDR3: CASSEDREGNTIYF
DNA: TGTGCCAGCTCAGAGGACAGGGAAGGAAACACCATATATTTT
length: 14
D: TRBD1
J: TRBJ1-3
size: NA
V: TRBV18

CDR3: CASSPRQGVSEAFF
DNA: TGTGCCAGCAGCCCTAGACAGGGAGTCTCTGAAGCTTTCTTT
length: 14
D: TRBD1
J: TRBJ1-1
size: NA
V: TRBV5-4

CDR3: CASSQDGVAGHNYGYTF
DNA: TGTGCCAGCAGCCAAGATGGAGTCGCAGGGCACAACTATGGCTACACCTTC
length: 17
D: NA
J: TRBJ1-2
size: NA
V: TRBV3-1/TRBV3-2

CDR3: CASSQGDKYQETQYF
DNA: TGTGCCAGCAGCCAGGGGGACAAGTACCAAGAGACCCAGTACTTC
length: 15
D: TRBD1
J: TRBJ2-5
size: NA
V: TRBV11-2

CDR3: CASSFRDRDQTYEQYF
DNA: TGTGCCAGCAGCTTCCGAGACAGGGACCAAACGTACGAGCAGTACTTC
length: 16
D: TRBD1
J: TRBJ2-7
size: NA
V: TRBV7-8

CDR3: CASRSTGFGNQPQHF
DNA: TGTGCCAGCAGATCCACAGGGTTTGGAAATCAGCCCCAGCATTTT
length: 15
D: NA
J: TRBJ1-5
size: NA
V: TRBV6-5

CDR3: CASSALAGGQEQYF
DNA: TGCGCCAGCAGCGCTCTAGCGGGGGGGCAAGAGCAGTACTTC
length: 14
D: TRBD2
J: TRBJ2-7
size: NA
V: TRBV5-1

CDR3: CASSSAGGQSNEQFF
DNA: TGCGCCAGCAGCTCGGCGGGAGGGCAGAGCAATGAGCAGTTCTTC
length: 15
D: TRBD2
J: TRBJ2-1
size: NA
V: TRBV5-1

CDR3: CASSVGTGHQPQHF
DNA: TGTGCCAGCAGCGTAGGCACAGGCCATCAGCCCCAGCATTTT
length: 14
D: NA
J: TRBJ1-5
size: NA
V: TRBV9

CDR3: CASRGAGDYGYTF
DNA: TGTGCCAGCAGGGGGGCCGGGGACTATGGCTACACCTTC
length: 13
D: NA
J: TRBJ1-2
size: NA
V: TRBV27

CDR3: CASSQGVGPGNTIYF
DNA: TGCGCCAGCAGCCAAGGCGTCGGTCCTGGAAACACCATATATTTT
length: 15
D: NA
J: TRBJ1-3
size: NA
V: TRBV4-3

CDR3: CASSQPTGGGTNYGYTF
DNA: TGCGCCAGCAGCCAACCCACCGGGGGGGGAACTAACTATGGCTACACCTTC
length: 17
D: NA
J: TRBJ1-2
size: NA
V: TRBV4-1

CDR3: CASSSAGSGANVLTF
DNA: TGTGCCAGCAGCTCAGCGGGCTCTGGGGCCAACGTCCTGACTTTC
length: 15
D: NA
J: TRBJ2-6
size: NA
V: TRBV7-3

CDR3: CASSQVITGGYGYTF
DNA: TGTGCCAGCAGCCAAGTTATAACAGGGGGCTATGGCTACACCTTC
length: 15
D: TRBD1
J: TRBJ1-2
size: once
V: TRBV14

CDR3: CASSYTPLSTDTQYF
DNA: TGTGCCAGCAGTTACACCCCCCTAAGCACAGATACGCAGTATTTT
length: 15
D: NA
J: TRBJ2-3
size: NA
V: TRBV6-5

CDR3: CARSFQGGSSYEQYF
DNA: TGTGCCAGAAGCTTCCAAGGCGGGTCCTCCTACGAGCAGTACTTC
length: 15
D: NA
J: TRBJ2-7
size: large
V: TRBV5-3

CDR3: CAWARAGGSFNEQFF
DNA: TGTGCCTGGGCCCGGGCGGGCGGGAGCTTCAATGAGCAGTTCTTC
length: 15
D: TRBD2
J: TRBJ2-1
size: NA
V: TRBV30

CDR3: CASSVGASGGHGTGELFF
DNA: TGTGCCAGCAGCGTAGGGGCTAGCGGGGGGCACGGCACCGGGGAGCTGTTTTTT
length: 18
D: TRBD2
J: TRBJ2-2
size: NA
V: TRBV9

CDR3: CASSPGQAYNEQFF
DNA: TGCGCCAGCAGCCCCGGACAGGCCTACAATGAGCAGTTCTTC
length: 14
D: TRBD1
J: TRBJ2-1
size: NA
V: TRBV5-1

CDR3: CASSFQETQYF
DNA: TGTGCCAGTAGCTTCCAAGAGACCCAGTACTTC
length: 11
D: NA
J: TRBJ2-5
size: once
V: TRBV19

CDR3: CASSSFPGLPSLSGNTIYF
DNA: TGTGCCAGCAGCTCCTTTCCGGGACTGCCCTCTCTGAGCGGAAACACCATATATTTT
length: 19
D: NA
J: TRBJ1-3
size: NA
V: TRBV5-5

CDR3: CASSVGQANEKLFF
DNA: TGTGCCAGCAGCGTAGGGCAGGCTAATGAAAAACTGTTTTTT
length: 14
D: NA
J: TRBJ1-4
size: once
V: TRBV9

CDR3: CASSFAGFNEQFF
DNA: TGTGCCAGCAGCTTCGCAGGGTTCAATGAGCAGTTCTTC
length: 13
D: NA
J: TRBJ2-1
size: NA
V: TRBV7-8

CDR3: CASSLSGYEQYF
DNA: TGTGCCAGCAGCTTGAGCGGGTACGAGCAGTACTTC
length: 12
D: NA
J: TRBJ2-7
size: NA
V: TRBV7-2

CDR3: CASSLGTGGEQFF
DNA: TGTGCCAGCAGCTTGGGGACAGGGGGCGAGCAGTTCTTC
length: 13
D: TRBD1
J: TRBJ2-1
size: NA
V: TRBV5-6

CDR3: CASSLADTARGYTF
DNA: TGTGCCAGCAGCTTGGCAGACACGGCCCGAGGCTACACCTTC
length: 14
D: NA
J: TRBJ1-2
size: NA
V: TRBV5-4

CDR3: CASTGGLFNQPQHF
DNA: TGTGCCAGCACCGGGGGACTTTTCAATCAGCCCCAGCATTTT
length: 14
D: NA
J: TRBJ1-5
size: NA
V: TRBV6-5

CDR3: CASSLATGENSPLHF
DNA: TGCGCCAGCAGCTTGGCGACAGGGGAAAATTCACCCCTCCACTTT
length: 15
D: TRBD1
J: TRBJ1-6
size: NA
V: TRBV5-1

CDR3: CASSQSGVGYEQYF
DNA: TGTGCCAGCAGCCAGTCAGGGGTGGGGTACGAGCAGTACTTC
length: 14
D: NA
J: TRBJ2-7
size: NA
V: TRBV2

CDR3: CASGTTGSGADTQYF
DNA: TGTGCCAGCGGGACTACCGGGAGTGGGGCAGATACGCAGTATTTT
length: 15
D: TRBD2
J: TRBJ2-3
size: NA
V: TRBV19

CDR3: CASSPRVYSYNEQFF
DNA: TGTGCCAGCAGCCCTCGGGTCTACTCCTACAATGAGCAGTTCTTC
length: 15
D: NA
J: TRBJ2-1
size: few
V: TRBV11-2

CDR3: CASSELDRMHEQYF
DNA: TGTGCCAGCAGTGAATTGGACAGGATGCACGAGCAGTACTTC
length: 14
D: TRBD1
J: TRBJ2-7
size: large
V: TRBV6-1

CDR3: CASSETRKLLQYF
DNA: TGTGCCAGCAGCGAGACAAGGAAGCTGCTTCAGTACTTC
length: 13
D: NA
J: TRBJ2-7
size: NA
V: TRBV11-2

CDR3: CATSDPTGGKQFF
DNA: TGTGCCACCAGTGACCCTACAGGGGGAAAGCAGTTCTTC
length: 13
D: TRBD1
J: TRBJ2-1
size: NA
V: TRBV24-1

CDR3: CATPVRGSDTQYF
DNA: TGTGCCACCCCTGTTAGGGGATCAGATACGCAGTATTTT
length: 13
D: NA
J: TRBJ2-3
size: NA
V: TRBV24-1